This TCR beta chain emerged from a study of T cells after somatic rescue of genetic block. The repertoire was sequenced with immunoSEQ multiplex PCR; TCRdb's copy has only in-frame clones and lacks some. The data contain 110,000 or so clones, 75% to 95% of them singletons. Input material: peripheral blood mononuclear cells (PBMCs). The sequence derives from a woman aged 18-29 years.

CDR3 DNA sequence: TGTGCCAGCAGTCGGGACAGAAACACCGGGGAGCTGTTTTTT. Its translation is CASSRDRNTGELFF. The chain uses TRBV6-5 and TRBJ2-2, with 7 bases lining up with TRBD1. After removal of 5 bases from V and 2 bases from J, the junction contained 2 bases not matched to a gene. This CDR3 is 14 amino acids long. The germline V gene has CDR1 MNHEY and CDR2 SVGAGI.